The 25 T cell receptor beta chains given below trace back to one sample, sequenced in a study of cytomegalovirus exposure and HLA in healthy donors. Generated by immunoSEQ multiplex PCR, the TCRdb table keeps only in-frame clones and is missing some. The profile covers tens of thousands of clones, with approximately 88% appearing a single time and under 8.5% taken by the ten largest. Source material: PBMCs. The receptors originated from a woman in her thirties in good health and CMV-seronegative.

This chain links TRBV5-1 with TRBJ2-2; tentatively, D is TRBD2 (6 bases). The CDR3 runs 16 residues. V gave up 3 bases and J gave up 2 bases, with 14 bases separating them. Looked up from germline, CDR1 is SGHRS and CDR2 is YFSETQ. This CDR3 reads CASSSGRRGNTGELFF. CDR3 DNA sequence: TGCGCCAGCAGCTCTGGGAGGAGGGGAAACACCGGGGAGCTGTTTTTT.

The V and J genes are TRBV12-5 and TRBJ2-2; tentative D call: TRBD1 (5 bases). Per the germline V gene, CDR1 is LGHNT and CDR2 is FRNRAP. The CDR3 contains 15 residues. Trimming cost V 0 bases and J 2 bases, with 7 bases left between them. The CDR3 DNA reads as TGTGCTAGTGGTTTGGTGACAGATAACACCGGGGAGCTGTTTTTT. The encoded protein is CASGLVTDNTGELFF.

This chain connects TRBV27 to TRBJ2-1, with 7 bases that match TRBD1. Germline loops: CDR1 MNHEY, CDR2 SMNVEV (reference sequence). J lost 5 bases, V lost 7 bases, and 11 bases had no gene match. This CDR3 has 15 amino acids. In nucleotides, the CDR3 is TGTGCCAGCACTAGACAGGGCCCGTTCAACAATGAGCAGTTCTTC. Translation: CASTRQGPFNNEQFF.

The rearrangement uses TRBV18 and TRBJ1-1, with TRBD1 matching 7 bases. The CDR3 is 15 residues long. The ends lost 5 bases at V and 6 bases at J; junction bases unmatched: 12. CDR1 is KGHSH, CDR2 LQKENI, per germline. CDR3 sequence: CASSIGNQGVAEAFF. CDR3 DNA sequence: TGTGCCAGCTCAATCGGCAACCAGGGGGTAGCTGAAGCTTTCTTT.

In this sample, this clone is medium-sized (0.01 to 0.1%). The rearrangement joins TRBV5-1 to TRBJ2-1, with TRBD1 matching over 7 bases. CDR1 and CDR2 (germline): SGHRS, YFSETQ. V gave up 0 bases and J gave up 6 bases; unmatched junction bases: 0. CDR3 size: 13 residues. The CDR3 DNA is TGCGCCAGCAGCTTGGGGGACAGCAATGAGCAGTTCTTC. It yields the protein CASSLGDSNEQFF. The complete variable domain, with remaining parts taken from reference TRBV5-1 and TRBJ2-1, reads KAGVTQTPRYLIKTRGQQVTLSCSPISGHRSVSWYQQTPGQGLQFLFEYFSETQRNKGNFPGRFSGRQFSNSRSEMNVSTLELGDSALYLCASSLGDSNEQFFGPGTRLTVL.

CDR3 sequence reads: CASSLSYRGLDTIYF. CDR3 sequence (DNA): TGTGCCAGCAGTTTATCTTACAGGGGTTTGGACACCATATATTTT. This chain uses TRBV27 with TRBJ1-3, with TRBD1 matching 7 bases. The CDR3 sequence is 15 residues long. J was trimmed by 8 bases and V by 0 bases; bases with no gene match: 7. Germline V gene data show CDR1 as MNHEY and CDR2 as SMNVEV (reference sequence).

This sequence joins TRBV6-1 and TRBJ1-2; no firm D call. Germline V gene sequence: CDR1 MNHNS, CDR2 SASEGT. This CDR3 comprises 13 residues. V was cut by 3 bases and J by 4 bases, with 9 bases left in between. The chain's CDR3 is CASSDRGTYGYTF. The CDR3 bases are TGTGCCAGCAGTGATCGGGGAACCTATGGCTACACCTTC.

This chain uses TRBV5-5 with TRBJ2-1; tentative D call: TRBD1 (6 bases). The CDR3 is made up of 14 amino acids. Germline V gene sequence: CDR1 SGHKS, CDR2 YYEKEE (reference sequence). With 4 bases removed from V and 6 bases from J, the gap between germline ends came to 14 bases. DNA of the CDR3: TGTGCCAGCAGCACAGGGTTTGAGTTCAATGAGCAGTTCTTC. Amino acids: CASSTGFEFNEQFF. The full variable domain, completed using reference TRBV5-5 and TRBJ2-1, is DAGVTQSPTHLIKTRGQQVTLRCSPISGHKSVSWYQQVLGQGPQFIFQYYEKEERGRGNFPDRFSARQFPNYSSELNVNALLLGDSALYLCASSTGFEFNEQFFGPGTRLTVL.

This chain connects TRBV7-2 to TRBJ2-3; tentatively, D is TRBD1 (6 bases). Trimming took off 4 bases at V and 2 bases at J, with 10 bases between the two ends. This CDR3 is 14 amino acids long. CDR1 SGHTA and CDR2 FQGNSA come from the germline V gene. The CDR3 DNA sequence: TGTGCCAGCAGCTACACAGGGTTCACAGATACGCAGTATTTT. As protein: CASSYTGFTDTQYF.

This rearrangement joins TRBV27 to TRBJ1-2; D ambiguous. This CDR3 region has 15 residues. V was pared by 2 bases and J by 4 bases, with 14 bases between. Germline assignment: CDR1 MNHEY and CDR2 SMNVEV (reference sequence). The CDR3, as DNA: TGTGCCAGCAGTTTAGGTTTCGGGATTCCCTATGGCTACACCTTC. Amino acids: CASSLGFGIPYGYTF.

This clone was detected only once. This chain joins TRBV4-2 and TRBJ2-7, with D possibly TRBD1 on 6 matching bases. The V end lost 2 bases, the J end lost 6 bases, and 17 bases lay between the germline ends. CDR1 LGHNA and CDR2 YNFKEQ come from the germline V gene. The CDR3 spans 15 residues. CDR3: CASSQPNTDRSEQYF. CDR3 in DNA: TGTGCCAGCAGCCAACCAAACACCGACAGGTCCGAGCAGTACTTC.

V usage is TRBV5-8 and J usage is TRBJ2-5, with D perhaps TRBD2 (5 bases). Per the germline V gene, CDR1 is SGHTS and CDR2 is YDEGEE. This CDR3 has 16 residues. With 0 bases removed from V and 9 bases from J, the gap between germline ends came to 21 bases. CDR3: CASSLAFPFPAGAQYF. The CDR3 DNA sequence: TGTGCCAGCAGCTTGGCGTTTCCGTTTCCCGCCGGGGCCCAGTACTTC.

The chain links TRBV7-2 to TRBJ2-2, with D tentatively TRBD1 (6 bases). V lost 4 bases and J 4 bases, leaving 16 bases between the germline ends. The germline CDR1 and CDR2 sequences are SGHTA and FQGNSA. The CDR3 spans 16 residues. The CDR3 is CASSSSVPQGTGELFF. The DNA of the CDR3 is TGTGCCAGCAGCTCCTCAGTACCACAGGGCACCGGGGAGCTGTTTTTT.

The chain joins TRBV10-3 to TRBJ1-4; 10 bases are a match to TRBD1. V lost 6 bases, J lost 3 bases, and 7 bases stayed unmatched. The CDR3 has 16 amino acids. The germline gives CDR1 ENHRY, CDR2 SYGVKD. This CDR3 reads CAIRPGQGSANEKLFF. CDR3 in DNA: TGTGCCATCAGACCGGGACAGGGGTCCGCTAATGAAAAACTGTTTTTT.

The V call is TRBV30, the J call TRBJ2-3, with 11 positions matching TRBD2. V was clipped by 5 bases and J by 5 bases; unmatched bases: 12. Germline V lookup: CDR1 GTSNPN, CDR2 SVGIG (reference sequence). This CDR3 region has 16 residues. DNA of the CDR3: TGTGCCTGGGGCCGGGCACTAGCGGGAGCGGGAGATACGCAGTATTTT. The encoded protein is CAWGRALAGAGDTQYF.

V usage is TRBV28 and J usage is TRBJ2-7; the D gene is possibly TRBD2 (6 bases). CDR3 size: 15 residues. Deletions cut 4 bases from V and 6 bases from J, with 19 bases between. The V gene's germline CDR1 is MDHEN and CDR2 SYDVKM. Here the CDR3 DNA reads TGTGCCAGCAGTTCACCCTGGGGGGTTCTCAGCGAGCAGTACTTC. It specifies CASSSPWGVLSEQYF.

The count of this clone is one. This chain joins TRBV9 and TRBJ2-7; TRBD2 matches at 10 bases. This CDR3 is built from 15 residues. With 4 bases clipped from V and 3 bases from J, the junction kept 7 bases outside the gene matches. CDR1 is SGDLS and CDR2 is YYNGEE in the germline V gene. This CDR3 reads CASSPSGSRDYEQYF. The CDR3 DNA reads as TGTGCCAGCAGCCCTAGCGGGAGTCGGGACTACGAGCAGTACTTC. Filled out from reference TRBV9 and TRBJ2-7, the complete variable domain reads DSGVTQTPKHLITATGQRVTLRCSPRSGDLSVYWYQQSLDQGLQFLIQYYNGEERAKGNILERFSAQQFPDLHSELNLSSLELGDSALYFCASSPSGSRDYEQYFGPGTRLTVT.

This clone was recorded only once. J is TRBJ2-7 and V is TRBV5-4, with 8 bases identical to TRBD1. V trimming: 4 bases; J trimming: 2 bases; junction bases outside the gene matches: 5. The CDR3 sequence is 14 residues long. Germline values: CDR1 SGHNT, CDR2 YYREEE (reference sequence). The CDR3: CASSRNRGAYEQYF. The CDR3, as DNA: TGTGCCAGCAGCCGCAACAGGGGGGCCTACGAGCAGTACTTC.

The rearrangement uses TRBV11-2 and TRBJ2-7; TRBD1 agrees at 7 bases. V lost 4 bases to trimming and J lost 1 base; unmatched junction nucleotides: 1. From germline, CDR1 is SGHAT and CDR2 FQNNGV. The CDR3 covers 13 residues. The CDR3 DNA reads as TGTGCCAGCAGCTCGACAGGGTCCTACGAGCAGTACTTC. Its translation: CASSSTGSYEQYF.

The V call is TRBV27, the J call TRBJ1-2; tentative D call: TRBD1 (5 bases). The germline V gene encodes CDR1 MNHEY and CDR2 SMNVEV (reference sequence). The CDR3 loop spans 14 amino acids. V was cut by 5 bases and J by 5 bases, with 15 bases left in between. The CDR3 spells CASSPPGSRYGYTF. The DNA of the CDR3 is TGTGCCAGCAGTCCGCCAGGGTCACGGTATGGCTACACCTTC.

The chain links TRBV9 to TRBJ1-5; D possibly corresponds to TRBD1 (5 bases). The V end lost 0 bases, the J end lost 6 bases, and 13 bases lay between the germline ends. The V gene's germline CDR1 is SGDLS and CDR2 YYNGEE. This CDR3 region has 15 residues. The CDR3: CASSVDTGYSQPQHF. DNA of the CDR3: TGTGCCAGCAGCGTAGATACAGGTTATAGTCAGCCCCAGCATTTT.

This clone was observed a few times. This chain links TRBV6-5 with TRBJ1-2; the D gene is possibly TRBD1 (5 bases). CDR1 is MNHEY and CDR2 is SVGAGI in the germline V gene. The V end lost 3 bases, the J end lost 10 bases, and 12 bases lay between the germline ends. The CDR3 covers 12 residues. CDR3 coding DNA: TGTGCCAGCAGTTATGCGCAGGGTGCCTACACCTTC. Translating it yields CASSYAQGAYTF.

The sample holds one count of this clone. Given the absence of the conserved phenylalanine or tryptophan at the CDR3 end, a read error is likely. The DNA is omitted, as the CDR3 cannot be located on it reliably, and the CDR3 follows TCRdb's listing. V gene TRBV20-1 combines with J gene TRBJ2-7; TRBD2, as called in the table, went unchecked against the DNA. From its first to its last residue, the CDR3 has 11 amino acids. Germline-derived CDR1 and CDR2 are DFQATT and SNEGSKA (reference sequence). CDR3 amino acids: CSAPLAGGPIL.

The chain uses TRBV28 and TRBJ2-7, with 7 positions matching TRBD2. V gave up 7 bases and J gave up 9 bases; unmatched junction bases: 18. The CDR3 loop spans 15 amino acids. The germline V gene has CDR1 MDHEN and CDR2 SYDVKM. The CDR3 DNA reads TGTGCCAGCAACCCGCGGTCGGGGACTATACGAGGGCAGTACTTC. This codes for CASNPRSGTIRGQYF.

V usage is TRBV28 and J usage is TRBJ2-7; 7 bases are shared with TRBD2. Losses at the gene ends were 8 bases for V and 1 base for J; bases not matched to a gene: 11. CDR3 length equals 15 residues. Germline V CDR1 and CDR2: MDHEN, SYDVKM. The CDR3 here is CASCSPSGTSYEQYF. As DNA, the CDR3 is TGTGCCAGCTGCAGTCCTAGCGGCACTTCCTACGAGCAGTACTTC.